Presented here are 8 T cell receptor beta chains from one specimen sequenced in a study of cytomegalovirus exposure and HLA in healthy donors. Generated by immunoSEQ multiplex PCR, the TCRdb table keeps only in-frame clones and is missing some. The table includes about 63,000 clones, about 89% detected once. The sequencing input was PBMCs. Receptors were obtained from a woman between 18 and 30 years old in good health and CMV-seronegative.

The chain carries TRBV19 and TRBJ2-2; a weak D match, TRBD1 (6 bases). The V and J ends lost 6 bases and 4 bases respectively, with 15 bases between them. The CDR3 is 15 residues long. Germline V gives CDR1 LNHDA, CDR2 SQIVND (reference sequence). CDR3 bases: TGTGCCAGTAGGCCGGGACACCGCGGCACCGGGGAGCTGTTTTTT. Its protein product is CASRPGHRGTGELFF.

The chain employs TRBV7-9 and TRBJ2-2; 13 nucleotides agree with TRBD2. With V trimmed by 2 bases and J by 1 base, 7 bases remained unmatched. This CDR3 region has 19 residues. CDR1 and CDR2 from the germline V gene are SEHNR and FQNEAQ (reference sequence). CDR3 loop: CASSLRRWTSGGNTGELFF. The CDR3 nucleotides are TGTGCCAGCAGCTTAAGGCGGTGGACTAGCGGGGGGAACACCGGGGAGCTGTTTTTT.

The chain joins TRBV7-9 to TRBJ2-4; perhaps TRBD1 as D (6 bases). Germline assignment: CDR1 SEHNR and CDR2 FQNEAQ (reference sequence). The CDR3 spans 15 residues. V was pared by 4 bases and J by 2 bases, with 12 bases between. CDR3 coding DNA: TGTGCCAGCAGCTCTTACAGGGACCCCAAAAACATTCAGTACTTC. Residues: CASSSYRDPKNIQYF.

The genes are TRBV30 and TRBJ1-6; D call uncertain. Trimming pared 5 bases from V and 4 bases from J, leaving 9 bases between. The germline V gene encodes CDR1 GTSNPN and CDR2 SVGIG (reference sequence). The CDR3 sequence is 13 residues long. CDR3 DNA: TGTGCCTGGGGGGAGGAGTATAATTCACCCCTCCACTTT. As protein: CAWGEEYNSPLHF.

The chain links TRBV2 to TRBJ2-1, with 9 bases that match TRBD2. The CDR3 runs 20 residues. Germline CDR1 is SNHLY and CDR2 is FYNNEI. J was trimmed by 5 bases and V by 4 bases; bases with no gene match: 21. CDR3 DNA: TGTGCCAGCAGTGGGGCTCAGGGTCTCTCCGGGACTAGCTTTGACAATGAGCAGTTCTTC. It codes for CASSGAQGLSGTSFDNEQFF.

The chain uses TRBV4-1 and TRBJ2-7; D unclear. Germline V gene lookup returns CDR1 MGHRA and CDR2 YSYEKL. The CDR3 sequence is 13 residues long. V lost 1 base to trimming and J lost 0 bases, with 4 bases between them. Here the CDR3 DNA reads TGCGCCAGCAGCCAAGCGAGCTCCTACGAGCAGTACTTC. Translated, it gives CASSQASSYEQYF.

V and J are TRBV2 and TRBJ2-3, with 7 bases lining up with TRBD2. J gave up 2 bases and V 10 bases, and 12 bases lay outside the gene matches. There are 15 residues in the CDR3. The germline gives CDR1 SNHLY, CDR2 FYNNEI. The CDR3 loop is CATIRASGTTDTQYF. In DNA form, the CDR3 reads TGTGCCACTATTCGGGCTAGCGGTACCACAGATACGCAGTATTTT.

This clone was counted a single time. The chain carries TRBV5-1 and TRBJ2-6; D gene uncertain. The V gene lost 1 base and the J gene lost 0 bases, with 8 bases spanning the gap. The germline CDR1 and CDR2 sequences are SGHRS and YFSETQ. CDR3 length: 16 residues. The CDR3 region is CASSLSDPSGANVLTF. The CDR3 bases are TGCGCCAGCAGCTTGAGCGATCCCTCTGGGGCCAACGTCCTGACTTTC.